This TCR beta chain was sequenced for a study of beta chain features in type 1 diabetes listed by TCRdb under 2018. Broadly, across the study: Mean age, gender distribution, total cell number and subset yield were not different between patients and healthy donors. A total of 90 million to 130 million sorted cells were examined across all samples, and a strong correlation was observed between cell number per subset and RNA yield. In the study, recently diagnosed type 1 diabetes patients and matched healthy donors were compared on the TCRB repertoires of their sorted circulating CD4+ T cell subsets. Whereas all 30 or so donors provided naive and central memory subsets, regulatory and stem cell-like memory subsets were isolated from just 8 patients and about 8 healthy donors.

CDR1 and CDR2 were assigned from the germline V gene as SGHTA and FQGNSA. Including the terminal cysteine and phenylalanine, the CDR3 comprises 16 residues. The retained sequence is limited to the CDR3, 48 bases, with the frame set at the first base. Germline trimming amounts to 0 bases on V and 4 bases on J, with 1 as the count of junction bases outside the gene matches. Broad study findings and their caveats: Shorter templates might be favored by PCR, yet because patient and control samples were amplified and corrected together, any such skew would affect both groups equally. Naive, central memory and regulatory TCRB repertoires appeared to be more alike among patients than among healthy donors. At VDJ recombination sites, patients with type 1 diabetes made fewer insertions and deleted more nucleotides, a pattern implying thymic rearrangement abnormalities. Because cDNA was sequenced instead of genomic DNA, highly expressing activated cells could be over-represented, though the groups showed no difference in activation or CD3 levels. Only small numbers of individuals were included in the HLA sub-analyses, which left unresolved whether HLA type had any influence on TCRB rearrangement. Type 1 diabetes patients showed a moderate but significant shortening of TCRB CDR3 length in all four CD4+ subsets.

On this clone: It lacks a known antigen. Base quality data are lacking; no much larger clone is found one base away.

The entire isolated RNA was reverse transcribed using the High Capacity cDNA Reverse Transcription Kit, and thus expressed TCRB transcripts were sequenced. Naive, central memory and regulatory T cell samples underwent deep immunoSEQ sequencing, averaging approximately 3.3 million total reads per sample. Sorted cells were lysed in RLT buffer, and RNA was extracted using DNase-treated RNeasy Micro or Mini kits according to cell number. Each cell subset was processed on its own to prevent cross-contamination, while patient and healthy donor samples were processed together. TCRB sequences were amplified from cDNA with the immunoSEQ multiplex PCR, producing 87-bp fragments spanning the CDR3 region. The amplicons were sequenced using the Illumina HiSeq platform. As for how the authors treated the data: Synthetic template baselines were used to correct PCR bias computationally, reads within Hamming distance 2 were collapsed, and singletons that could not be merged were discarded. Reads were aligned against IMGT to assign V, D and J genes, CDR3 length and insertions or deletions at six rearrangement sites. Clonotype counts were normalized to sorted cell number within each subset before computing true diversity and Gini coefficients with the tcR R package. The overlap coefficient, calculated on TCRB nucleotide sequences, was used to quantify repertoire sharing. Out-of-frame TCRB sequences from naive cells were analyzed as a proxy for the pre-selection repertoire. In its TCRdb copy, this immuneACCESS table keeps in-frame sequences only and misses some clones. Where compared with another copy, unresolved V genes explain less than half of these, and the others have no known cause. From that table come the V and J calls and clone size; the DNA was used to work out D and trimming. Within this sample are about 660,000 clones, with more than 13% of them counted one time only. The ten largest account for approximately 0.039% of the sample.

Each donor gave one peripheral blood draw, averaging roughly 100 mL, which was collected into heparinised tubes. Naive, central memory, regulatory and stem cell-like memory CD4+ T cells were sorted on a BD FACSAria II using a panel including CD45RO, CCR7, CD25, CD127, CD95 and CD27. A purity above 95% was achieved for all sorted populations. PBMCs were isolated right away by Lymphoprep density gradient centrifugation and were stained directly, without culture. So that batch effects would be minimized, each experiment stained and sorted samples in pairs, pairing one healthy donor with one patient. The chain is assembled from TRBV7-2 and TRBJ2-2, with TRBD2 matching 11 junction bases. The sequenced material came from naive CD4+ T cells from blood. The cell subset or site tag for this specimen amounts to: true naive CD4+ T cells. The receptor's source is a man between 18 and 29 years old with type 1 diabetes. CDR3 region: CASSLASGRVTGELFF. The DNA reads TGTGCCAGCAGCTTAGCTAGCGGGAGGGTCACCGGGGAGCTGTTTTTT. When the CDR3 is completed using the reference TRBV7-2 and TRBJ2-2 genes on either side, the full variable domain is GAGVSQSPSNKVTEKGKDVELRCDPISGHTALYWYRQSLGQGLEFLIYFQGNSAPDKSGLPSDRFSAERTGGSVSTLTIQRTQQEDSAVYLCASSLASGRVTGELFFGEGSRLTVL.